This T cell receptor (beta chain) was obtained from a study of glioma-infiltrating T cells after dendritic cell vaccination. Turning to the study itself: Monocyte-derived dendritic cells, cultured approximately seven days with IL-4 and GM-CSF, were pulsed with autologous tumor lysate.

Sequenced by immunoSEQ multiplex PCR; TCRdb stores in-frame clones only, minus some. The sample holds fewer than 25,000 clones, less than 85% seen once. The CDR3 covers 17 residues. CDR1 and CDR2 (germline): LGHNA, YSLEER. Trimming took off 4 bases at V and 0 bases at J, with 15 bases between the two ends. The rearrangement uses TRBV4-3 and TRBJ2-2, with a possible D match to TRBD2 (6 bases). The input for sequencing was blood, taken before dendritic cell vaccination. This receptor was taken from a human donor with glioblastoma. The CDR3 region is CASSPGSSAANTGELFF. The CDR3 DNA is TGCGCCAGCAGCCCCGGGTCTAGCGCCGCGAACACCGGGGAGCTGTTTTTT.